This entry lists 29 T cell receptor beta chains sequenced from one sample in a study of cytomegalovirus exposure and HLA in healthy donors. Both 60 Vbeta primers and 13 Jbeta primers went into the PCR. Sequencing used immunoSEQ multiplex PCR; TCRdb keeps in-frame clones, though not all of them. This sample carries under 300,000 clones, 92% of them seen once, and the ten largest clones take 1.5% to 2%. The sequenced sample consisted of PBMCs. Receptors originate from a girl aged 2 to 10 in good health and CMV-seronegative.

The chain carries TRBV7-2 and TRBJ1-2; D remains unclear. Germline V gives CDR1 SGHTA, CDR2 FQGNSA. The CDR3 spans 15 residues. Trimming shortened V by 1 base and J by 4 bases, and 13 bases separated the two germline ends. In DNA form, the CDR3 reads TGTGCCAGCAGCTTAGGGTGGAGGTCTTCCTATGGCTACACCTTC. Protein sequence: CASSLGWRSSYGYTF.

Here the CDR3 reads CASSFGRGLSGNTIYF. Here the CDR3 DNA reads TGTGCCAGCAGCTTCGGGAGGGGTCTATCTGGAAACACCATATATTTT. The rearrangement links TRBV7-2 to TRBJ1-3, with D possibly matching TRBD1 (5 bases). The CDR3 runs to 16 residues. Germline V gives CDR1 SGHTA, CDR2 FQGNSA. V shed 3 bases and J shed 1 base, with 13 bases lying between them.

This sequence joins TRBV4-1 and TRBJ1-5; TRBD1 might be the D (5 bases). Per germline, CDR1 MGHRA and CDR2 YSYEKL. Trimming pared 6 bases from V and 6 bases from J, leaving 15 bases between. This CDR3 has 14 residues. The CDR3 region has the DNA TGCGCCAGCAGTGGGGGGGATACTCTTCAGCCCCAGCATTTT. It specifies CASSGGDTLQPQHF.

The chain couples TRBV5-8 to TRBJ2-7, with 7 bases matching TRBD1. Losses at the gene ends were 4 bases for V and 3 bases for J; bases not matched to a gene: 7. The CDR3 is 14 residues long. Germline loops: CDR1 SGHTS, CDR2 YDEGEE. The CDR3 spells CASSPDRAFYEQYF. The CDR3 DNA is TGTGCCAGCAGCCCTGACAGGGCGTTCTACGAGCAGTACTTC.

The chain couples TRBV6-1 to TRBJ2-2; 8 bases fit TRBD2. This CDR3 is built from 14 residues. From germline, CDR1 is MNHNS and CDR2 SASEGT. V trimming: 6 bases; J trimming: 5 bases; junction bases outside the gene matches: 5. The CDR3 here is CASRGTGGTGELFF. In DNA, the CDR3 is TGTGCCAGCAGGGGGACGGGAGGGACCGGGGAGCTGTTTTTT.

This clone was observed a single time. This rearrangement joins TRBV28 to TRBJ1-1, with 8 bases matching TRBD1. The CDR3 has 13 amino acids. V shed 6 bases, J shed 4 bases, and the junction held 4 bases outside the gene matches. The germline V gene encodes CDR1 MDHEN and CDR2 SYDVKM. CDR3 nucleotide sequence: TGTGCCAGCAGGGCCGGACAGGGCACTGAAGCTTTCTTT. Its translation is CASRAGQGTEAFF.

V gene TRBV5-6 combines with J gene TRBJ2-5, with 16 nucleotides matching TRBD2. V shed 3 bases and J 5 bases; nucleotides not matched to a gene: 10. CDR3 size: 18 residues. Germline V gene data show CDR1 as SGHDT and CDR2 as YYEEEE. The CDR3 loop is CASSWGLAGGPGLETQYF. The DNA for the CDR3 is TGTGCCAGCAGCTGGGGACTAGCGGGGGGGCCGGGATTGGAGACCCAGTACTTC.

This clone occurred once. The CDR3 coding sequence is TGTGCCAGCAGTGAAGGGACAGGGAGCACAGATACGCAGTATTTT. Encoded protein: CASSEGTGSTDTQYF. This chain links TRBV6-1 with TRBJ2-3; 8 bases agree with TRBD1. CDR3 length equals 15 residues. The germline V gene has CDR1 MNHNS and CDR2 SASEGT. V gave up 1 base and J gave up 0 bases; unmatched junction bases: 0.

This chain uses TRBV2 with TRBJ1-3; D is undetermined. V lost 6 bases and J lost 3, with 6 bases in between. This CDR3 has 12 residues. Germline CDR1 is SNHLY and CDR2 is FYNNEI. The CDR3 region is CASRAGGNTIYF. DNA of the CDR3: TGTGCCAGCAGGGCTGGTGGAAACACCATATATTTT.

The rearrangement links TRBV5-4 to TRBJ2-3; D perhaps matches TRBD2 (6 bases). This CDR3 region has 14 residues. Germline V CDR1 and CDR2: SGHNT, YYREEE (reference sequence). V gave up 0 bases and J gave up 6 bases, with 11 bases separating them. CDR3 nucleotides: TGTGCCAGCAGCTTGGCGCGGGGCCCGGATACGCAGTATTTT. Its translation is CASSLARGPDTQYF.

The chain uses TRBV29-1 and TRBJ2-7, with no clear D. Germline V gene sequence: CDR1 SQVTM, CDR2 ANQGSEA. The CDR3 totals 10 residues. Trimming stripped 4 bases from V and 5 bases from J, with 6 bases between. Here the CDR3 reads CSVVIDEQYF. In nucleotides, the CDR3 is TGCAGCGTTGTTATTGACGAGCAGTACTTC.

V and J are TRBV19 and TRBJ1-1, with 7 bases matching TRBD1. The CDR3 sequence is 14 residues long. Unmatched junction bases numbered 6, after V lost 1 base and J lost 7 bases. Germline-derived CDR1 and CDR2 are LNHDA and SQIVND (reference sequence). CDR3 region: CASSIAGGRGEAFF. As DNA, the CDR3 is TGTGCCAGTAGTATAGCAGGGGGGCGCGGTGAAGCTTTCTTT. Combining the CDR3 with reference TRBV19 and TRBJ1-1 gives the whole variable domain DGGITQSPKYLFRKEGQNVTLSCEQNLNHDAMYWYRQDPGQGLRLIYYSQIVNDFQKGDIAEGYSVSREKKESFPLTVTSAQKNPTAFYLCASSIAGGRGEAFFGQGTRLTVV.

V is TRBV5-6 and J is TRBJ1-2, with 7 bases identical to TRBD1. From germline, CDR1 is SGHDT and CDR2 YYEEEE. The V and J ends lost 3 bases and 0 bases, in that order; junction bases with no gene match: 8. This CDR3 contains 16 residues. DNA of the CDR3: TGTGCCAGCAGCTCTCCACAGGGGCCGGCTAACTATGGCTACACCTTC. Its translation: CASSSPQGPANYGYTF.

The CDR3 sequence: CSVELHGYTF. DNA for the CDR3: TGCAGCGTTGAGCTACATGGCTACACCTTC. This chain links TRBV29-1 with TRBJ1-2; D is uncertain. Trimming cost V 3 bases and J 6 bases, with 5 bases left between them. This CDR3 is 10 amino acids long. Germline values: CDR1 SQVTM, CDR2 ANQGSEA. The entire variable domain, with the rest obtained from reference TRBV29-1 and TRBJ1-2, is as follows: SAVISQKPSRDICQRGTSLTIQCQVDSQVTMMFWYRQQPGQSLTLIATANQGSEATYESGFVIDKFPISRPNLTFSTLTVSNMSPEDSSIYLCSVELHGYTFGSGTRLTVV.

Notes on this clone: Since no conserved phenylalanine or tryptophan closes the CDR3, a read error is the likely cause. The limits of the CDR3 on the DNA are not certain, so only TCRdb's listed CDR3 is given. The rearrangement uses TRBV1 and TRBJ2-4; the table's D call, TRBD2, has no DNA check behind it. TRBV1 corresponds to a pseudogene. With termini counted, the CDR3 has 8 amino acids. The CDR3 region is CTSSLVIY.

V gene TRBV29-1 combines with J gene TRBJ2-1; 8 bases match TRBD1. V shed 3 bases and J 9 bases; nucleotides not matched to a gene: 4. Germline V gene data show CDR1 as SQVTM and CDR2 as ANQGSEA. This CDR3 has 12 amino acids. CDR3 sequence: CSVDPGGSEQFF. CDR3 in DNA: TGCAGCGTTGATCCAGGGGGCAGTGAGCAGTTCTTC.

V is TRBV5-6 and J is TRBJ2-5; D may be TRBD1 (5 bases). The CDR3 spans 13 residues. Trimming stripped 2 bases from V and 1 base from J, with 6 bases between. Germline CDR1 reads SGHDT; CDR2 reads YYEEEE. The CDR3 protein is CASSFDSQETQYF. CDR3 in DNA: TGTGCCAGCAGCTTCGACAGCCAAGAGACCCAGTACTTC. Full variable domain (missing parts from reference TRBV5-6 and TRBJ2-5): DAGVTQSPTHLIKTRGQQVTLRCSPKSGHDTVSWYQQALGQGPQFIFQYYEEEERQRGNFPDRFSGHQFPNYSSELNVNALLLGDSALYLCASSFDSQETQYFGPGTRLLVL.

Points on this clone: Other DNA sequences within the sample encode an identical CDR3. V is TRBV6-5 and J is TRBJ1-4; 8 bases fit TRBD1. The CDR3 is 13 residues long. The germline gives CDR1 MNHEY, CDR2 SVGAGI. Losses at the gene ends were 6 bases for V and 5 bases for J; bases not matched to a gene: 2. CDR3 residues: CASRDRENEKLFF. The DNA for the CDR3 is TGTGCCAGCAGGGACAGGGAAAATGAAAAACTGTTTTTT.

In DNA form, the CDR3 reads TGTGCCAGCAGCAAAGTGGTGAGGACAGCCGCTAAGCAAGCTTTCTTT. Residues: CASSKVVRTAAKQAFF. This chain links TRBV21-1 with TRBJ1-1; the DNA was not used to check the table's D call, TRBD1. TRBV21-1 is described as a pseudogene. The CDR3 length is 16 residues.

DNA of the CDR3: TGTGCCAGCAGTTGGGAGACTCTAGCCAAAAACATTCAGTACTTC. This gives the protein CASSWETLAKNIQYF. The chain uses TRBV6-5 and TRBJ2-4, with a possible D match to TRBD2 (5 bases). V gave up 4 bases and J gave up 0 bases, with 10 bases separating them. The CDR3 has 15 residues. CDR1 is MNHEY and CDR2 is SVGAGI in the germline V gene.

This clone was seen just once. The chain has TRBV21-1 and TRBJ2-7; the table's D call of TRBD2 was not tested on the DNA. TRBV21-1 is given as a pseudogene. CDR3 length: 13 amino acids. As DNA, the CDR3 is TGTGCCAGCAGCAAACGGGAGTTCTACGAGCAGTACTTC. It is translated as CASSKREFYEQYF.

The chain employs TRBV28 and TRBJ1-4; D not certain. CDR3 length equals 15 residues. Trimming left V 6 bases short and J 0 bases short, with 11 bases between. The germline CDR1 and CDR2 sequences are MDHEN and SYDVKM. Here the CDR3 DNA reads TGTGCCAGCAGATGGGCCTCCGCAACTAATGAAAAACTGTTTTTT. This encodes CASRWASATNEKLFF.

V usage is TRBV7-6 and J usage is TRBJ2-1, with 9 bases aligning to TRBD1. Germline lookup yields CDR1 SGHVS and CDR2 FNYEAQ. V dropped 5 bases and J dropped 5; count of bases not matched to a gene: 7. The CDR3 is made up of 15 amino acids. This chain's CDR3 is CASSTHRGPDNEQFF. The CDR3 DNA follows: TGTGCCAGCAGCACTCACAGGGGGCCTGACAATGAGCAGTTCTTC.

This clone has just one count. The V call is TRBV2, the J call TRBJ2-5; TRBD2 aligns across 10 bases. V lost 6 bases, J lost 1 base, and 2 bases stayed unmatched. The CDR3 covers 14 residues. The germline gives CDR1 SNHLY, CDR2 FYNNEI. CDR3 in DNA: TGTGCCAGCAGCCCTAGCGGGGGCCAAGAGACCCAGTACTTC. Encoded protein: CASSPSGGQETQYF.

The V gene is TRBV19, the J gene TRBJ2-2; D is ambiguous. Trimming stripped 5 bases from V and 0 bases from J, with 4 bases between. The length of the CDR3 is 13 residues. Per the germline V gene, CDR1 is LNHDA and CDR2 is SQIVND (reference sequence). The CDR3 DNA reads TGTGCCAGTAGTCCAACGAACACCGGGGAGCTGTTTTTT. Translated, it gives CASSPTNTGELFF.

This sequence joins TRBV6-5 and TRBJ2-7, with 7 bases that match TRBD1. The CDR3 length is 14 residues. The J segment lost 3 bases and the V segment lost 2 bases, leaving 4 bases of the junction unmatched. CDR1 is MNHEY and CDR2 is SVGAGI in the germline V gene. CDR3 sequence reads: CASSYGQEIYEQYF. For the CDR3, the DNA is TGTGCCAGCAGTTACGGACAGGAGATCTACGAGCAGTACTTC.

This chain uses TRBV13 with TRBJ1-1; weak D call: TRBD1 (6 bases). Germline loops: CDR1 PRHDT, CDR2 FYEKMQ (reference sequence). The CDR3 is 14 amino acids. V lost 2 bases and J 1 base, leaving 8 bases between the germline ends. This CDR3 reads CASSLRGANTEAFF. In nucleotides, the CDR3 is TGTGCCAGCAGCTTACGGGGGGCGAACACTGAAGCTTTCTTT.

The chain uses TRBV7-9 and TRBJ2-5, with 8 bases identical to TRBD1. This CDR3 has 18 amino acids. The trim removed 0 bases at V and 5 bases at J, leaving 14 bases unmatched. Germline CDR1 is SEHNR and CDR2 is FQNEAQ (reference sequence). The CDR3 here is CASSLALCFGQGVETQYF. CDR3 nucleotide sequence: TGTGCCAGCAGCTTAGCGCTTTGTTTCGGACAGGGCGTGGAGACCCAGTACTTC.

This chain connects TRBV6-5 to TRBJ2-7; D gene ambiguous. The CDR3 is made up of 13 amino acids. Germline V gives CDR1 MNHEY, CDR2 SVGAGI. V was shortened by 6 bases and J by 1 base, with 10 bases between the two germline ends. The CDR3 here is CASSPSRSYEQYF. DNA for the CDR3: TGTGCCAGCAGCCCCTCGAGGTCCTACGAGCAGTACTTC.